One T cell receptor (beta chain) is described in this entry. This sample was included in a study of blood T cell repertoires in COVID-19. Whole-study context: Specimens from acute and convalescent COVID-19 originated in the United States, Italy and Spain.

The assay was immunoSEQ multiplex PCR, and TCRdb's table has in-frame clones only and misses some. The sample holds about 88,000 clones, 75% to 90% seen once. The sequence came from a human donor in a cohort sampled during active COVID-19. Sequencing was performed on peripheral blood.

In DNA, the CDR3 is TGTGCCAGCAGCCGCCAGGAAGGTGAAAAACTGTTTTTT. The encoded protein is CASSRQEGEKLFF. This sequence joins TRBV12-3 or TRBV12-4 and TRBJ1-4; D gene unclear. The CDR3 totals 13 residues. The V end lost 6 bases, the J end lost 7 bases, and 12 bases lay between the germline ends.